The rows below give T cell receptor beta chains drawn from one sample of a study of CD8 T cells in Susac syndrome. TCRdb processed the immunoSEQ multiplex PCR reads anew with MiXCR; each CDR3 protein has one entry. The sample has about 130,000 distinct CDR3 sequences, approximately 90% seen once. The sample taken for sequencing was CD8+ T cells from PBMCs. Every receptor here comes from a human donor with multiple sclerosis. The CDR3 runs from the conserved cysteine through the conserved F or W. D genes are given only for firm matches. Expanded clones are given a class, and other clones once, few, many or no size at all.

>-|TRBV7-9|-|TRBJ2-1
TGTGCCAGCAGCCCGACGACTAACGGGGTTCACAATGAGCAGTTCTTC
CASSPTTNGVHNEQFF
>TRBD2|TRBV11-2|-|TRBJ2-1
TGTGCCAGCAGCTGGGGGCTAGCGGGAGGGTGGAATGAGCAGTTCTTC
CASSWGLAGGWNEQFF
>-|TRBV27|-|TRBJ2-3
TGTGCCAGCAGGTTAGCGCTGGAGGGCACAGATACGCAGTATTTT
CASRLALEGTDTQYF
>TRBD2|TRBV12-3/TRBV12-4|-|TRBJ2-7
TGTGCCAGCAGTTTGCCCGGGACTAACCACTACGAGCAGTACTTC
CASSLPGTNHYEQYF
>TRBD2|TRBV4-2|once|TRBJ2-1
TGTGCCAGCAGCCAAGAGTGGACTAGCGGGAGTGGTGAGCAGTTCTTC
CASSQEWTSGSGEQFF
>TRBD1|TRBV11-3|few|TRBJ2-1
TGTGCCAGCAGCCAAGGACAGGAATACAATGAGCAGTTCTTC
CASSQGQEYNEQFF
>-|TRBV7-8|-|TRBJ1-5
TGTGCCAGCAGCTTTTGGAGGGCCCCGCGGAGCAATCAGCCCCAGCATTTT
CASSFWRAPRSNQPQHF
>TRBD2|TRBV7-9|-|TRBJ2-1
TGTGCCAGCAGTCCCCGGCGGGAGAGCTCCTACAATGAGCAGTTCTTC
CASSPRRESSYNEQFF
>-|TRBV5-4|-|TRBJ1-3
TGTGCCAGCAGCTTGGAGGGAAATGGAAACACCATATATTTT
CASSLEGNGNTIYF
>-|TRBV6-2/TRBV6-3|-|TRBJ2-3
TGTGCCAGCAGGCCCCGACTAGTTTCAGATACGCAGTATTTT
CASRPRLVSDTQYF
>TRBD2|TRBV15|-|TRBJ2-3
TGTGCCACCAGCGGACCGGCGGGAGGGGGTCCAGATACGCAGTATTTT
CATSGPAGGGPDTQYF
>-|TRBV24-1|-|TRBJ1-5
TGTGCCACCAGTGGGGCCGGGTCACGGCCCCAGCATTTT
CATSGAGSRPQHF
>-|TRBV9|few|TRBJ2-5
TGTGCCAGCGGACAGGAGACCCAGTACTTC
CASGQETQYF
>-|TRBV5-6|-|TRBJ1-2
TGTGCCAGCAGCTATTACCCCGGGTTCTCATATGGCTACACCTTC
CASSYYPGFSYGYTF
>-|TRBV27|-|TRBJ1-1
TGTGCCAGCAGCGAGACTGATGGGAACACTGAAGCTTTCTTT
CASSETDGNTEAFF
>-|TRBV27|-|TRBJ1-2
TGTGCCAGCGGAGTAAGCCTTAACTATGGCTACACCTTC
CASGVSLNYGYTF
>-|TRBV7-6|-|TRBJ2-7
TGTGCCAGCAGCACAGGCGGCACCTACGAGCAGTACTTC
CASSTGGTYEQYF
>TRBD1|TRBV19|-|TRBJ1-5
TGTGCCAGCAGGCGGGAGGGGGCATGGCAGCCCCAGCATTTT
CASRREGAWQPQHF
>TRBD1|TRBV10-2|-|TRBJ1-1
TGCGCCAGCAGACAGGGGCTTTTTTCTGAAGCTTTCTTT
CASRQGLFSEAFF
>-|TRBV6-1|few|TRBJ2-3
TGTGCCAGTTCCGTGGACGGCACAGATACGCAGTATTTT
CASSVDGTDTQYF
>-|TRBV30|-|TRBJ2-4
TGTGCCTGGAGTCCCCACGGAAACATTCAGTACTTC
CAWSPHGNIQYF
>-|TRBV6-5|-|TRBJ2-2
TGTGCCAGCAGTTACGGCCCTAACACCGGGGAGCTGTTTTTT
CASSYGPNTGELFF
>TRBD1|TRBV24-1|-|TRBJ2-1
TGTGCCACCAGTGAAAAACCGGGACAGGACTACAATGAGCAGTTCTTC
CATSEKPGQDYNEQFF
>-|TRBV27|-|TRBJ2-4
TGTGCCAGCAGTTTGTCGGGAGCGGAAAACATTCAGTACTTC
CASSLSGAENIQYF
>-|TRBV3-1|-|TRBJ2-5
TGTGCCAGCAGCCCGTCCCGGCAACGGGAGACCCAGTACTTC
CASSPSRQRETQYF
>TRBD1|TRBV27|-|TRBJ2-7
TGTGCCAGCAGCCCTGCCGGGACAGGAGGCAATTACGAGCAGTACTTC
CASSPAGTGGNYEQYF
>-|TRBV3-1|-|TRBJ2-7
TGTGCCAGCAGCCATAGGCCCATCGCTACATCCTACGAGCAGTACTTC
CASSHRPIATSYEQYF
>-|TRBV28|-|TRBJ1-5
TGTGCCAGCAGTTTAGGCAGGTGGGGCAATCAGCCCCAGCATTTT
CASSLGRWGNQPQHF
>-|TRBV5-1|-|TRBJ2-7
TGCGCCAGCAGCTTGGCCAGGGGGGGGACCTACGAGCAGTACTTC
CASSLARGGTYEQYF
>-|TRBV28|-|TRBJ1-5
TGTGCCAGCAGTTTACTTTTACAACAGTACAATCAGCCCCAGCATTTT
CASSLLLQQYNQPQHF
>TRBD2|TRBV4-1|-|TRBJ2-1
TGCGCCAGCAGCCAAGGACCGGGACTAGCCTACTACAATGAGCAGTTCTTC
CASSQGPGLAYYNEQFF
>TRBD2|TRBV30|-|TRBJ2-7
TGTGCCTGGAGTGTACAGAGCGGGACCGAGCAGTACTTC
CAWSVQSGTEQYF